This note documents a single T cell receptor beta chain sequence. Its antigen is still unknown. The data stem from a study of shared clonotypes between healthy human individuals. Whole-study findings and limits: Naive subsets typically showed greater estimated richness than memory subsets.

Healthy HIV-negative adults without recent acute infections or vaccinations served as donors. Adults of Caucasian background living in Nashville, Tennessee made up all donors. Investigators divided CD4+ cells into CD45RA+ naive and CD45RA-negative memory subsets. This table comes from immunoSEQ multiplex PCR, and its TCRdb copy is limited to in-frame clones, with some not included. The sample consists of fewer than 2.5 million clones, approximately 93% of them appearing once. V was clipped by 8 bases and J by 1 base; unmatched bases: 5. Germline CDR1 SNHLY, CDR2 FYNNEI. The length of the CDR3 is 14 residues.

The specimen sequenced was naive CD4+ T cells from PBMCs. The subset here: CD45RA+ positively selected. This chain links TRBV2 with TRBJ2-5, with TRBD2 matching 9 bases. The TCR was taken from a man aged 18 to 35 in good health. Some clones in this sample may be carry-over from other donors' samples. The DNA for the CDR3 is TGTGCCAGCCGACTAGCGGAACGCCAAGAGACCCAGTACTTC. It codes for CASRLAERQETQYF.